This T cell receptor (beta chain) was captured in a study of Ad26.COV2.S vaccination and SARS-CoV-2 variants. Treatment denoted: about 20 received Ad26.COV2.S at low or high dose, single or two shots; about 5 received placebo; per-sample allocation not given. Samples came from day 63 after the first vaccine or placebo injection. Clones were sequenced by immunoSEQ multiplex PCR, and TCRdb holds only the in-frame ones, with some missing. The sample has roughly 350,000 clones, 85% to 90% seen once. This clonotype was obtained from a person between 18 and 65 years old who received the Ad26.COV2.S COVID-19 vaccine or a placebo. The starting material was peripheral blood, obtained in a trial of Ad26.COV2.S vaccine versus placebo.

This CDR3 is CASSLSPPVNEQFF. CDR3 DNA sequence: TGCGCCAGCAGCTTGTCCCCCCCAGTCAATGAGCAGTTCTTC. This chain connects TRBV5-1 to TRBJ2-1; no clear D. This CDR3 comprises 14 residues. CDR1 and CDR2 from the germline V gene are SGHRS and YFSETQ. Trimming left V 1 base short and J 6 bases short, with 11 bases between.